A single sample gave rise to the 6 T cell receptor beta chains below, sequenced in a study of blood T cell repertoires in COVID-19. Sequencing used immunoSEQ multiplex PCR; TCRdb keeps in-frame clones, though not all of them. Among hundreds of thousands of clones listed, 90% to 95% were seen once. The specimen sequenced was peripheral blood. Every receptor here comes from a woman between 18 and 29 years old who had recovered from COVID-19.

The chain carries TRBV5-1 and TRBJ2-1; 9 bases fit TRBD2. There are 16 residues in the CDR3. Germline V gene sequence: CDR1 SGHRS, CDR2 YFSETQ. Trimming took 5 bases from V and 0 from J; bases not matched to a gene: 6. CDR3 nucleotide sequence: TGCGCCAGCAGACTAGCTAGCGGGAACTCCTACAATGAGCAGTTCTTC. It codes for CASRLASGNSYNEQFF.

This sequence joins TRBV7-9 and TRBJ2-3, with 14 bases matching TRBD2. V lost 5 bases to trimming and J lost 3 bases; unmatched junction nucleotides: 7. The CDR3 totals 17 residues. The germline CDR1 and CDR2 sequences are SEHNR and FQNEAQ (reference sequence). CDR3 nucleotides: TGTGCCAGCAGCGTCTCTGGGACTAGCGGGAGAACAGATACGCAGTATTTT. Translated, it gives CASSVSGTSGRTDTQYF.

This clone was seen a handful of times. Here the CDR3 DNA reads TGTGCCAGTATCGGGACAGGGGGCTGGCAGCCCCAGCATTTT. The encoded protein is CASIGTGGWQPQHF. The chain combines TRBV19 with TRBJ1-5; 12 bases line up with TRBD1. The CDR3 totals 14 residues. The germline V gene has CDR1 LNHDA and CDR2 SQIVND (reference sequence). Losses at the gene ends were 7 bases for V and 7 bases for J; bases not matched to a gene: 5.

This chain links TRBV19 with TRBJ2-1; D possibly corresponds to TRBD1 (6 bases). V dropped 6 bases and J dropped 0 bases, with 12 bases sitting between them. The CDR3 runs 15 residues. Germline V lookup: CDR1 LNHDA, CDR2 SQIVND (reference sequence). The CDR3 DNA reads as TGTGCCAGTAGCCTTGGACAGAACTCCTACAATGAGCAGTTCTTC. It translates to CASSLGQNSYNEQFF.

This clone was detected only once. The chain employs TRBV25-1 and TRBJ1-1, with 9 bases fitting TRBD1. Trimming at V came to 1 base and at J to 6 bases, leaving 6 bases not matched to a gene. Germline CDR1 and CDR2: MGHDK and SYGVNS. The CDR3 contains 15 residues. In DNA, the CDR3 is TGTGCCAGCAGTGAATGGGGGACAGGGACGCCTGAAGCTTTCTTT. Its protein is CASSEWGTGTPEAFF.

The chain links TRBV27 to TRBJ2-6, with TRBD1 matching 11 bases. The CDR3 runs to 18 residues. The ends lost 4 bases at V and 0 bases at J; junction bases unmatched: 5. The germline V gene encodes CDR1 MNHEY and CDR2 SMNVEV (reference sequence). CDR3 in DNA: TGTGCCAGCAGTTCCTGGGACAGGGGGTTCTCTGGGGCCAACGTCCTGACTTTC. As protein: CASSSWDRGFSGANVLTF.